This entry describes one TCR beta chain. Its specificity is not known. The data originate from a study of cytomegalovirus exposure and HLA in healthy donors. Study-wide findings and caveats: In an earlier analysis, most TCR beta V segments were productive about 87% or about 30% of the time.

The PCR used 60 Vbeta and 13 Jbeta primers. The method was immunoSEQ multiplex PCR; TCRdb's version includes in-frame clones alone and lacks a portion of them. Here the sample spans 90,000 to 110,000 clones, 81% being singletons. Material for sequencing was PBMCs. This TCR derives from a woman aged 25 to 45 in good health and CMV-seronegative.

CDR3 region: CASQRGGNEKLFF. The DNA of the CDR3 is TGCGCCAGTCAACGCGGGGGCAATGAAAAACTGTTTTTT. The J gene is TRBJ1-4, the V gene TRBV5-1, with D perhaps matching TRBD1 (6 bases). From germline, CDR1 is SGHRS and CDR2 YFSETQ. V was clipped by 8 bases and J by 5 bases, with 13 bases between them. The CDR3 is 13 residues long.